This T cell receptor (beta chain) was identified during a study of CD8+ T cells in alopecia areata. On the study more broadly: Each day, treated patients took oral tofacitinib twice, at 5 to 10 mg per dose. General study points: Lesional scalp exceeded normal scalp in clonality, especially in alopecia totalis/universalis.

Sequencing used cDNA as its template, made by extracting RNA and reverse transcribing it. The table came from immunoSEQ multiplex PCR; TCRdb's copy has only in-frame clones and leaves some out. Of about 140,000 clones in the sample, approximately 49% were seen once. A remark on this clone: Antigen: not known.

The V end lost 2 bases, the J end lost 7 bases, and 5 bases lay between the germline ends. CDR3 size: 11 residues. CDR1 is SEHNR and CDR2 is FQNEAQ in the germline V gene (reference sequence). Samples from alopecia areata patients were lesional scalp punch biopsies and peripheral blood. PBMCs, the starting material, were the source of sorted CD4+ and CD8+ T cells. The TCR originated in a human donor with alopecia areata. This specimen was CD4+ T cells sorted from blood, taken at week 0. This chain joins TRBV7-9 and TRBJ1-2; D is uncertain. The CDR3 bases are TGTGCCAGCAGCTTAAGGGTTGGCTACACCTTC. Residues: CASSLRVGYTF.